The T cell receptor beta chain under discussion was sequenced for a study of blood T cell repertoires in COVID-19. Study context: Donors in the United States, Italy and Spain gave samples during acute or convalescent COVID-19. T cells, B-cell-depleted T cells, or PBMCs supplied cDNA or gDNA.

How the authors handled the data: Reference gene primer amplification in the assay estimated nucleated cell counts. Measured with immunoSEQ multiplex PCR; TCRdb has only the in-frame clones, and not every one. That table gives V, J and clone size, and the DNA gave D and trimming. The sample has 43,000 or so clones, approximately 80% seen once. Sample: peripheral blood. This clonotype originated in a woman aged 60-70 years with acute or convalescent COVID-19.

The CDR3, as DNA: TGTGCCAGCAGTCGGACTAGCGGGGGAGATACGCAGTATTTT. It translates to CASSRTSGGDTQYF. The gene calls are TRBV6-5 and TRBJ2-3, with TRBD2 identical over 13 bases. Germline V CDR1 and CDR2: MNHEY, SVGAGI. The CDR3 totals 14 residues. The junction had 1 base not matched to a gene; V was cut back by 5 bases and J by 5 bases.